This is a list of T cell receptor beta chains from one sample in a study of T cell repertoires in cytomegalovirus infection. The antigens of these receptors remain unknown. TCRdb independently ran MiXCR on the reads; one entry per CDR3 protein. The sample includes roughly 920,000 distinct CDR3 sequences, roughly 31% of them seen just once. The specimen comprised cultured CD8+ T cells from PBMCs, sampled from culture after CMV antigen stimulation. These receptors were collected from a human donor in good health (CMV status not recorded). Some clones in this sample may be carry-over from other donors' samples. The CDR3 runs from the conserved cysteine through the conserved F or W. Fields, in order: V gene, J gene, clone size, D gene, CDR3 protein, CDR3 DNA. The D gene is left open where the match is weak. Not every row has a clone size; where given, it reads once, few, many or a size class.

V: TRBV4-1; J: TRBJ2-2; size: few; D: TRBD2; CDR3: CASSQDTAGDLLTGELFF; DNA: TGCGCCAGCAGCCAAGACACAGCGGGGGACCTCCTCACCGGGGAGCTGTTTTTT
V: TRBV6-2/TRBV6-3; J: TRBJ2-2; size: few; D: -; CDR3: CASSLDGARYRGELFF; DNA: TGTGCCAGCAGTTTAGACGGGGCACGTTATAGAGGGGAGCTGTTTTTT
V: TRBV13; J: TRBJ2-5; size: -; D: -; CDR3: CASSPDVGGKTQYF; DNA: TGTGCCAGCAGCCCGGACGTCGGAGGGAAGACCCAGTACTTC
V: TRBV12-3/TRBV12-4; J: TRBJ2-7; size: many; D: -; CDR3: CASSPDGSSYEQYF; DNA: TGTGCCAGCAGCCCGGACGGCAGCTCCTACGAGCAGTACTTC
V: TRBV28; J: TRBJ2-3; size: -; D: -; CDR3: CANRAHSTDTQYF; DNA: TGTGCCAACAGGGCGCATAGCACAGATACGCAGTATTTT
V: TRBV2; J: TRBJ2-3; size: few; D: -; CDR3: CASSEWSGLGTDTQYF; DNA: TGTGCCAGCAGTGAATGGTCGGGCCTCGGCACAGATACGCAGTATTTT
V: TRBV20-1; J: TRBJ2-3; size: -; D: -; CDR3: CSAGLQGSTDTQYF; DNA: TGCAGTGCTGGTCTCCAGGGTTCGACAGATACGCAGTATTTT
V: TRBV6-2/TRBV6-3; J: TRBJ2-4; size: -; D: -; CDR3: CASRTIVSSKNIQYF; DNA: TGTGCCAGCAGAACCATAGTCTCCTCCAAAAACATTCAGTACTTC
V: TRBV13; J: TRBJ1-5; size: many; D: -; CDR3: CASSLGPGRSNQPQHF; DNA: TGTGCCAGCAGCTTAGGTCCGGGTCGGAGCAATCAGCCCCAGCATTTT
V: TRBV12-3/TRBV12-4; J: TRBJ2-7; size: few; D: TRBD1; CDR3: CASTFSGQGGPYEQYF; DNA: TGTGCCAGCACCTTTTCTGGACAGGGGGGGCCCTACGAGCAGTACTTC
V: TRBV25-1; J: TRBJ1-2; size: -; D: -; CDR3: CASSEYLGNRYGYTF; DNA: TGTGCCAGCAGTGAATATTTGGGGAACCGCTATGGCTACACCTTC
V: TRBV7-9; J: TRBJ1-5; size: -; D: TRBD1; CDR3: CASSEGQGVQPQHF; DNA: TGTGCCAGCAGCGAGGGACAGGGGGTTCAGCCCCAGCATTTT